This TCR beta chain was obtained from a study of graft-versus-host responses after intestinal transplantation. Study as a whole: Isolated intestinal, liver-intestinal, or multivisceral transplants were what recipients had. Anti-thymocyte globulin induction, then tacrolimus and steroids for about three years, went to all recipients. Study findings and constraints: Graft-versus-host to host-versus-graft clonal ratios in allografts were high in patients with graft-donor T cell macrochimerism.

TCRdb's copy holds only in-frame clones and misses some; the assay was immunoSEQ multiplex PCR. In the table there are approximately 75,000 clones, about 94% of which are singletons. To note about this clone: The antigen is not known.

The CDR3 length is 15 residues. Germline CDR1 MNHEY, CDR2 SMNVEV (reference sequence). V lost 5 bases, J lost 6 bases, and 13 bases stayed unmatched. This specimen was unstimulated CD8+ T cells sorted from spleen or lymph node cells, taken before intestinal transplant. The TCR sequence derives from a human donor who received an intestinal transplant. V is TRBV27 and J is TRBJ2-7; TRBD1 agrees at 7 bases. The CDR3 sequence is CASSPLEFRGSEQYF. The CDR3 nucleotides read TGTGCCAGCAGTCCTCTGGAATTCAGGGGGAGCGAGCAGTACTTC.